This TCR beta chain was obtained from a study of T cell clonotyping in hematopoietic cell transplantation. The repertoire was sequenced with immunoSEQ multiplex PCR; TCRdb's copy has only in-frame clones and lacks some. The table shows 16,000 or so clones, with around nine tenths occurring only once. The clonotype comes from a man aged 35 to 55 in good health. Some clones in this sample may be carry-over from other donors' samples. The sequenced material came from peripheral blood mononuclear cells.

The CDR3 here is CSVRGARTGELFF. The CDR3 DNA follows: TGCAGCGTCCGGGGGGCGCGCACCGGGGAGCTGTTTTTT. The chain uses TRBV29-1 and TRBJ2-2, with TRBD2 as a possible D gene (7 bases). This CDR3 has 13 residues. V was clipped by 6 bases and J by 4 bases, with 12 bases between them. CDR1 is SQVTM, CDR2 ANQGSEA, per germline.